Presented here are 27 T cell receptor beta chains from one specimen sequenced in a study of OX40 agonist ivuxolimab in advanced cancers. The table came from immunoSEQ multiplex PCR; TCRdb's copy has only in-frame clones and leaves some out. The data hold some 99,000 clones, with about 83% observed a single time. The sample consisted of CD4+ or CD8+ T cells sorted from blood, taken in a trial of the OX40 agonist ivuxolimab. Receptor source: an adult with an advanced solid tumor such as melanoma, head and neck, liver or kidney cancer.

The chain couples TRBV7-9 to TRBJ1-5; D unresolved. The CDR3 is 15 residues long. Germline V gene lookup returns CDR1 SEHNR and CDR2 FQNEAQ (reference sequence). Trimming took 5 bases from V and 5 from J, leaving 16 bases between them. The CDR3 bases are TGTGCCAGCAGCCCCCCTGGAGGTGGTGATCAGCCCCAGCATTTT. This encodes CASSPPGGGDQPQHF.

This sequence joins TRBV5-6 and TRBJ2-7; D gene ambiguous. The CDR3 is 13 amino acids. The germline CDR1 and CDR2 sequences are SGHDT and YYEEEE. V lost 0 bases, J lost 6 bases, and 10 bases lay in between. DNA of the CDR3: TGTGCCAGCAGCTTGGGCGTGGTTCGCGAGCAGTACTTC. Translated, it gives CASSLGVVREQYF.

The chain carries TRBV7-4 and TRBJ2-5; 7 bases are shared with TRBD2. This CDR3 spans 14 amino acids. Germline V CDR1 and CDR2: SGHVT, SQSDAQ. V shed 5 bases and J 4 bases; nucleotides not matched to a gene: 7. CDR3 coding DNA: TGTGCCAGCAGCGGGAGGGGTGAAGGAGAGACCCAGTACTTC. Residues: CASSGRGEGETQYF.

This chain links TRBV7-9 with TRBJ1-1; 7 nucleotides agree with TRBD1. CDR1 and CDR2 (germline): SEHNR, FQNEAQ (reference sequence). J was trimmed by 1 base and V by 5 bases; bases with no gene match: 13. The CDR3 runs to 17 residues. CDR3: CASSPSYRTGSNTEAFF. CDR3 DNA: TGTGCCAGCAGCCCGTCTTACCGGACAGGATCGAACACTGAAGCTTTCTTT. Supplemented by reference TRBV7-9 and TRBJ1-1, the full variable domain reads DTGVSQNPRHKITKRGQNVTFRCDPISEHNRLYWYRQTLGQGPEFLTYFQNEAQLEKSRLLSDRFSAERPKGSFSTLEIQRTEQGDSAMYLCASSPSYRTGSNTEAFFGQGTRLTVV.

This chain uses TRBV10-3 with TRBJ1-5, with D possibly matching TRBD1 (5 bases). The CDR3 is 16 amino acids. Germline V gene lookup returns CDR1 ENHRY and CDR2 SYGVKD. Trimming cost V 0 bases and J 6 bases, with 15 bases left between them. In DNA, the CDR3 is TGTGCCATCAGTGAGTCGCCTCAGGGATTCGGTCAGCCCCAGCATTTT. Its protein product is CAISESPQGFGQPQHF.

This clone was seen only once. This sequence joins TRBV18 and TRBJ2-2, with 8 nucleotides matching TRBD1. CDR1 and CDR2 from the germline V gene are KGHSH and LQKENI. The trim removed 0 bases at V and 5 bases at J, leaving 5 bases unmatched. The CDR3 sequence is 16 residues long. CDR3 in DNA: TGTGCCAGCTCACCACCGGCCCAGGGGGCAACCGGGGAGCTGTTTTTT. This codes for CASSPPAQGATGELFF.

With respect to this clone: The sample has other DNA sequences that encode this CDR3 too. The CDR3 DNA is TGTGCCAGCTCACCTCCTAGCACAGATACGCAGTATTTT. It specifies CASSPPSTDTQYF. The gene calls are TRBV18 and TRBJ2-3; D gene unclear. CDR1 is KGHSH and CDR2 is LQKENI in the germline V gene. The CDR3 spans 13 residues. Between the trimmed V and J ends, which lost 3 bases and 0 bases, there was a span of 4 bases.

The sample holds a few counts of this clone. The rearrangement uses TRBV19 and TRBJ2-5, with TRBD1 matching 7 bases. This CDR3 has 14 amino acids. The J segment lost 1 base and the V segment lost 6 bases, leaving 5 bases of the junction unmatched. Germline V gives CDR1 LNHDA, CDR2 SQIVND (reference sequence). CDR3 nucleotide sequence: TGTGCCAGTAGGCCGGGACAGCTCCAAGAGACCCAGTACTTC. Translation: CASRPGQLQETQYF. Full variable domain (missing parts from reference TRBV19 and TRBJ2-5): DGGITQSPKYLFRKEGQNVTLSCEQNLNHDAMYWYRQDPGQGLRLIYYSQIVNDFQKGDIAEGYSVSREKKESFPLTVTSAQKNPTAFYLCASRPGQLQETQYFGPGTRLLVL.

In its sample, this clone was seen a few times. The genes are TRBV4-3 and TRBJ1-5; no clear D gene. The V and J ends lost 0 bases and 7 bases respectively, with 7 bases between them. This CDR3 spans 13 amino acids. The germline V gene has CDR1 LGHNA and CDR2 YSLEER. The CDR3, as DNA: TGCGCCAGCAGCCAAGATATCGGGCAGCCCCAGCATTTT. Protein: CASSQDIGQPQHF.

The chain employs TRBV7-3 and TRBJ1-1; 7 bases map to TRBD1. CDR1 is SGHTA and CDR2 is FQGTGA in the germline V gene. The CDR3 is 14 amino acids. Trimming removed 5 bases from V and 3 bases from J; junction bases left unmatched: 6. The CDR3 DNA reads TGTGCCAGCAGCCCTACCGACAGGGACACTGAAGCTTTCTTT. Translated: CASSPTDRDTEAFF. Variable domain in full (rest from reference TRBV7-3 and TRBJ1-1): GAGVSQTPSNKVTEKGKYVELRCDPISGHTALYWYRQSLGQGPEFLIYFQGTGAADDSGLPNDRFFAVRPEGSVSTLKIQRTERGDSAVYLCASSPTDRDTEAFFGQGTRLTVV.

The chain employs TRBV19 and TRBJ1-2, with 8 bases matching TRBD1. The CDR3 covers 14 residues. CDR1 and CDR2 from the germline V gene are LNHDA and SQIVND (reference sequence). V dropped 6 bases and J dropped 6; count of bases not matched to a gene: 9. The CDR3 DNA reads TGTGCCAGTAGCCCAACGACAGGGGATAATGGCTACACCTTC. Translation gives CASSPTTGDNGYTF.

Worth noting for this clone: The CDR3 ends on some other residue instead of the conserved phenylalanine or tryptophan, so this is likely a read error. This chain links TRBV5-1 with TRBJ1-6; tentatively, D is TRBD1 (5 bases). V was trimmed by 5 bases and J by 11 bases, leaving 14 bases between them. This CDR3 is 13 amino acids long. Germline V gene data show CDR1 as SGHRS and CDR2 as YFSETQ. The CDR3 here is CASRRDLATPLHL. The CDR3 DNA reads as TGCGCCAGCAGAAGGGACCTAGCTACACCCCTCCACCTT.

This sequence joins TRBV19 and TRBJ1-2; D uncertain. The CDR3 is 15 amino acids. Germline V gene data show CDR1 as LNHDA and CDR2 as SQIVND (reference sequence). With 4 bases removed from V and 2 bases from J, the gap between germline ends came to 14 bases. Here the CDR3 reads CASSNIVRINYGYTF. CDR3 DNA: TGTGCCAGTAGTAATATAGTCAGGATAAACTATGGCTACACCTTC.

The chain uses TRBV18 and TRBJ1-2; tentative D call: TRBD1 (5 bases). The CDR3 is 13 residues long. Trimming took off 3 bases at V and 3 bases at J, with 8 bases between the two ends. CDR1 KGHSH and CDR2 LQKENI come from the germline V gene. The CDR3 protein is CASSPFRDYGYTF. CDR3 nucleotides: TGTGCCAGCTCACCCTTCAGGGACTATGGCTACACCTTC.

Written as DNA, the CDR3 is TGTGCCAGCAGCGCGGGACAGTATAGCAATCAGCCCCAGCATTTT. Translated, it gives CASSAGQYSNQPQHF. This chain uses TRBV7-9 with TRBJ1-5; 7 bases line up with TRBD1. This CDR3 comprises 15 residues. The germline CDR1 and CDR2 sequences are SEHNR and FQNEAQ (reference sequence). J was trimmed by 0 bases and V by 5 bases; bases with no gene match: 4.

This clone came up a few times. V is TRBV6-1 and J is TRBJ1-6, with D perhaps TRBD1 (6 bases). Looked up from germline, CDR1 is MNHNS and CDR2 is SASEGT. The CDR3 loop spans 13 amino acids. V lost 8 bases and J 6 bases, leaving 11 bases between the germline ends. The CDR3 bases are TGTGCCAGCCGACAGGAGCTTAATTCACCCCTCCACTTT. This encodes CASRQELNSPLHF.

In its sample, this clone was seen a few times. CDR3 DNA: TGTGCCAGCGGGCTGGGGGAGACCCAGTACTTC. It specifies CASGLGETQYF. J is TRBJ2-5 and V is TRBV5-8, with unresolved D. The ends were cut back, 7 bases at V and 5 bases at J, with 9 bases in the middle. This CDR3 spans 11 amino acids. CDR1 and CDR2 from the germline V gene are SGHTS and YDEGEE. The whole variable domain, remainder taken from reference TRBV5-8 and TRBJ2-5, is EAGVTQSPTHLIKTRGQQATLRCSPISGHTSVYWYQQALGLGLQFLLWYDEGEERNRGNFPPRFSGRQFPNYSSELNVNALELEDSALYLCASGLGETQYFGPGTRLLVL.

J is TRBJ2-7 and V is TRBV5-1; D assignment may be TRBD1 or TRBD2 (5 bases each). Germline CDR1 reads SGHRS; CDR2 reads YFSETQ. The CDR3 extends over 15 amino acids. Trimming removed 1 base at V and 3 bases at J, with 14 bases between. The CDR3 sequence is CASSLTYGAVYEQYF. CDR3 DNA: TGCGCCAGCAGCTTGACATACGGGGCAGTCTACGAGCAGTACTTC.

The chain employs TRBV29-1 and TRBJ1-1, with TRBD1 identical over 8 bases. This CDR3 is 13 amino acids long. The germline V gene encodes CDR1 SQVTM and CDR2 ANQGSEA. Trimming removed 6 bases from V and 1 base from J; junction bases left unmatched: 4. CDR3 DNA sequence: TGCAGCGTGGGGGACAGGTCGAACACTGAAGCTTTCTTT. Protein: CSVGDRSNTEAFF. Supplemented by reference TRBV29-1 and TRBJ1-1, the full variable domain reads SAVISQKPSRDICQRGTSLTIQCQVDSQVTMMFWYRQQPGQSLTLIATANQGSEATYESGFVIDKFPISRPNLTFSTLTVSNMSPEDSSIYLCSVGDRSNTEAFFGQGTRLTVV.

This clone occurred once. The CDR3 reads CASSLLGVVEKLFF. CDR3 DNA sequence: TGTGCCAGCAGTTTATTGGGGGTAGTTGAAAAACTGTTTTTT. This chain joins TRBV28 and TRBJ1-4; TRBD1 is a possible D gene (5 bases). The CDR3 runs to 14 residues. Germline V gene sequence: CDR1 MDHEN, CDR2 SYDVKM. V lost 1 base and J lost 7, with 10 bases in between.

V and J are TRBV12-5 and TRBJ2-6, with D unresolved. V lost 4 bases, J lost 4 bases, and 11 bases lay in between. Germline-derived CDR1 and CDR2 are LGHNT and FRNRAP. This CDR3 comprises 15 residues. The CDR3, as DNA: TGTGCTAGTGGTTCGTTGGCAGCCGGGGCCAACGTCCTGACTTTC. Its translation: CASGSLAAGANVLTF.

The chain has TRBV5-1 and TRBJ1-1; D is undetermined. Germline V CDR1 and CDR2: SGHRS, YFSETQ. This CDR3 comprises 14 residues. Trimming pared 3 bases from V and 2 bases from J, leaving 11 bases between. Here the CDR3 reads CASSSPRSNTEAFF. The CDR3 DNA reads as TGCGCCAGCAGCTCGCCCAGGTCCAACACTGAAGCTTTCTTT.

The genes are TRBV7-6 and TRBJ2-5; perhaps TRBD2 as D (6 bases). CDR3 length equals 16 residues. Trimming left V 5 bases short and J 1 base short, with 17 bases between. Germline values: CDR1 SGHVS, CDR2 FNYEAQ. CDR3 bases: TGTGCCAGCAGCCCCGGGGTAGTGGGGGGCCAAGAGACCCAGTACTTC. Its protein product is CASSPGVVGGQETQYF.

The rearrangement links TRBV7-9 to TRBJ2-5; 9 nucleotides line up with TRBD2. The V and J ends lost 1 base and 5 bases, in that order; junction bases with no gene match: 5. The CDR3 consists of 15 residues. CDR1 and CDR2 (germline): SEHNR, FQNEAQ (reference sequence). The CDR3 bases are TGTGCCAGCAGCTTAGAGCTAGCGGGGTTGGAGACCCAGTACTTC. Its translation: CASSLELAGLETQYF. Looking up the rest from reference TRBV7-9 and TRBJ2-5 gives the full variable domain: DTGVSQNPRHKITKRGQNVTFRCDPISEHNRLYWYRQTLGQGPEFLTYFQNEAQLEKSRLLSDRFSAERPKGSFSTLEIQRTEQGDSAMYLCASSLELAGLETQYFGPGTRLLVL.

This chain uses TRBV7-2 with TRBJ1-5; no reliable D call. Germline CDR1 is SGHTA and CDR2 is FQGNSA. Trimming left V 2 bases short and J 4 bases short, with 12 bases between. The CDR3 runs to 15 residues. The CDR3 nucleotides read TGTGCCAGCAGCTTACATTGGGATCAAAATCAGCCCCAGCATTTT. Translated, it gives CASSLHWDQNQPQHF.

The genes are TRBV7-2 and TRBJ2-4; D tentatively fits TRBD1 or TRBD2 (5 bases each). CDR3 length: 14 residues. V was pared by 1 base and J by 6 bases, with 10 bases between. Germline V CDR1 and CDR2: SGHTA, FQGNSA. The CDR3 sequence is CASSLDSGRNIQYF. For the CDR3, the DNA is TGTGCCAGCAGCTTAGATTCGGGACGAAACATTCAGTACTTC.

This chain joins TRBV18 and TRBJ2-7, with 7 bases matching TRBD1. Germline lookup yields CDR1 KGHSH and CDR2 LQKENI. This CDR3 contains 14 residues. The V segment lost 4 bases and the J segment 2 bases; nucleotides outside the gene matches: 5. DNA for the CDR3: TGTGCCAGCTCACTAAGGACAGGCGCCTACGAGCAGTACTTC. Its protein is CASSLRTGAYEQYF. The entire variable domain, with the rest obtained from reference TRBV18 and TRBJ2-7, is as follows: NAGVMQNPRHLVRRRGQEARLRCSPMKGHSHVYWYRQLPEEGLKFMVYLQKENIIDESGMPKERFSAEFPKEGPSILRIQQVVRGDSAAYFCASSLRTGAYEQYFGPGTRLTVT.